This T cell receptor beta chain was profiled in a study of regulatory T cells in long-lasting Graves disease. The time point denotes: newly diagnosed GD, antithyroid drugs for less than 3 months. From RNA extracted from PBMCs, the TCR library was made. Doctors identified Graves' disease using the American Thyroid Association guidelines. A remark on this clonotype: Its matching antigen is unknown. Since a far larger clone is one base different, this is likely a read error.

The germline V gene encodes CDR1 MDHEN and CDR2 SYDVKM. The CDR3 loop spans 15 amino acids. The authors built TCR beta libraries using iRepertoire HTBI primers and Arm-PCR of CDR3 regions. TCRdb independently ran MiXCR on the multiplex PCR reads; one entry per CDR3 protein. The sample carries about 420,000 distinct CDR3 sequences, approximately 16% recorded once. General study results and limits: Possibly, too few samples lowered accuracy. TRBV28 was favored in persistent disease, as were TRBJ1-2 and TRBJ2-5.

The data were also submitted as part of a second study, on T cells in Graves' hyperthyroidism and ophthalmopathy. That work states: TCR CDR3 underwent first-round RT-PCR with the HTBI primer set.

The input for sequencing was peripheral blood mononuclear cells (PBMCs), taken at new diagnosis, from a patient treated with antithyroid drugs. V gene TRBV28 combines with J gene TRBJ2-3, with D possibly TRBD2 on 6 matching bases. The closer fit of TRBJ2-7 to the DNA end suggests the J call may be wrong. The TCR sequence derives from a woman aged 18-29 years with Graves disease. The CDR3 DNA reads TGTGCCAGCACCTCCTCCTTGCGGGGCCCCTACGAGCAGTACTTC. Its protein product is CASTSSLRGPYEQYF.